The clone carrying this T cell receptor beta chain showed up just a few times. The data were obtained in a study of identical twins. TCRdb re-analysed the 5' RACE reads in MiXCR, keeping a single row per CDR3 protein. The table records some 760,000 distinct CDR3 sequences, roughly 18% of them present only once. Germline V gene lookup returns CDR1 MNHNS and CDR2 SASEGT. The CDR3 extends over 16 amino acids. Germline trimming cut 6 bases from V and 8 bases from J; bases unmatched to any gene: 10. These records were also assigned to another study, of T cells expressing NK-cell markers. In that study: One of eight sequenced donors was HCMV-seronegative; the other seven were seropositive.

The rearrangement joins TRBV6-1 to TRBJ2-1, with TRBD2 matching 13 bases. Sequencing used PBMCs. The origin of this receptor is a woman aged 18-29 years in good health. The CDR3 loop is CASRQQPGLAGHEQFF. Here the CDR3 DNA reads TGTGCCAGCAGACAGCAACCGGGACTAGCGGGACATGAGCAGTTCTTC.